A selection of T cell receptor beta chains follows, all from one sample in a study of cytomegalovirus exposure and HLA in healthy donors. The repertoire was sequenced with immunoSEQ multiplex PCR; TCRdb's copy has only in-frame clones and lacks some. Of about 200,000 clones listed, 55% to 75% were seen once; the top ten hold 2.6%. The material sequenced was PBMCs. The receptor source for this set is a man aged 35-49 years in good health and CMV-seropositive. CDR3s include the opening cysteine and the closing phenylalanine or tryptophan. D genes are given only for firm matches. Expanded clones get a size class; other rows say once, few or many, or leave the size out.

v_call	j_call	d_call	clone_size	cdr3_aa	cdr3_nt
TRBV11-2	TRBJ1-6	NA	NA	CASSSLRGRMAHNSPLHF	TGTGCCAGCAGCTCCTTGCGGGGGAGGATGGCTCATAATTCACCCCTCCACTTT
TRBV28	TRBJ2-7	TRBD1	NA	CASSSTRDRDEQYF	TGTGCCAGCAGTTCTACCCGGGACAGGGACGAGCAGTACTTC
TRBV6-5	TRBJ2-7	NA	NA	CASSYTQGSEQYF	TGTGCCAGCAGTTACACCCAGGGAAGCGAGCAGTACTTC
TRBV9	TRBJ2-3	NA	NA	CASSVGGLAAGYTQYF	TGTGCCAGCAGCGTAGGGGGGCTAGCGGCCGGGTATACGCAGTATTTT
TRBV6-6	TRBJ1-1	NA	NA	CASSEQGSNTEAFF	TGTGCCAGCAGCGAACAGGGCTCGAACACTGAAGCTTTCTTT
TRBV5-8	TRBJ2-1	NA	NA	CASSSKLGSSYNEQFF	TGTGCCAGCAGCTCAAAACTAGGGAGCTCCTACAATGAGCAGTTCTTC
TRBV2	TRBJ2-1	NA	once	CASSGQEPSYNEQFF	TGTGCCAGCAGCGGTCAGGAACCCTCCTACAATGAGCAGTTCTTC
TRBV6-1	TRBJ1-5	NA	NA	CASSEGPGQNQPQHF	TGTGCCAGCAGTGAAGGGCCAGGTCAGAATCAGCCCCAGCATTTT
TRBV4-1	TRBJ2-7	TRBD1	NA	CASSQATGGPYEQYF	TGCGCCAGCAGCCAAGCTACAGGGGGCCCCTACGAGCAGTACTTC
TRBV7-9	TRBJ2-7	NA	NA	CATLGGGGYEQYF	TGTGCCACCCTCGGGGGAGGGGGTTACGAGCAGTACTTC
TRBV5-1	TRBJ1-4	TRBD1	NA	CASSSDREDEKLFF	TGCGCCAGCAGCTCGGACAGGGAGGATGAAAAACTGTTTTTT
TRBV4-1	TRBJ1-2	NA	once	CASSQEGRDVYGYTF	TGCGCCAGCAGCCAAGAAGGCAGGGATGTCTATGGCTACACCTTC
TRBV18	TRBJ1-2	NA	NA	CASSPDSRYGYTF	TGTGCCAGCTCACCAGACTCTCGCTATGGCTACACCTTC
TRBV15	TRBJ1-1	NA	NA	CATSREKGVGTEAFF	TGTGCCACCAGCCGAGAAAAGGGGGTCGGGACTGAAGCTTTCTTT
TRBV2	TRBJ2-7	TRBD1	NA	CASSETGSHEQYF	TGTGCCAGCAGTGAGACAGGGTCCCACGAGCAGTACTTC
TRBV5-5	TRBJ1-2	TRBD1	NA	CASSHRQGYGYTF	TGTGCCAGCAGCCACCGACAGGGGTATGGCTACACCTTC
TRBV25-1	TRBJ1-3	NA	once	CASRDSGKFRNTIYF	TGTGCCAGTAGAGATTCGGGAAAGTTTAGAAACACCATATATTTT
TRBV6-1	TRBJ2-7	NA	NA	CASSESSRDEQYF	TGTGCCAGCAGTGAAAGTAGTCGGGACGAGCAGTACTTC
TRBV4-1	TRBJ1-4	NA	NA	CASSQDLARGGANEKLFF	TGCGCCAGCAGCCAAGATCTAGCGCGTGGGGGGGCTAATGAAAAACTGTTTTTT
TRBV6-5	TRBJ1-1	TRBD1	once	CASSRDRGWRTEAFF	TGTGCCAGCAGCCGGGACAGGGGTTGGCGGACTGAAGCTTTCTTT
TRBV9	TRBJ1-2	NA	once	CASSVVDRGNYGYTF	TGTGCCAGCAGCGTAGTCGATCGGGGGAACTATGGCTACACCTTC
TRBV7-2	TRBJ2-1	NA	NA	CASSWRALDEQFF	TGTGCCAGCAGCTGGAGGGCCCTCGATGAGCAGTTCTTC
TRBV28	TRBJ2-2	TRBD1	once	CASSFRGQGIGELFF	TGTGCCAGCAGTTTCAGGGGACAGGGTATAGGGGAGCTGTTTTTT
TRBV2	TRBJ2-1	TRBD2	NA	CASRPGTSGVNEQFF	TGTGCCAGCAGACCCGGGACTAGCGGGGTAAATGAGCAGTTCTTC
TRBV15	TRBJ2-2	NA	NA	CATSSRGTGELFF	TGTGCCACCAGCTCCAGGGGCACCGGGGAGCTGTTTTTT
TRBV7-7	TRBJ2-3	TRBD2	NA	CASSLGRGSTDTQYF	TGTGCCAGCAGCTTAGGGCGGGGGTCCACAGATACGCAGTATTTT
TRBV6-6	TRBJ2-5	TRBD2	few	CASRRQRGPQETQYF	TGTGCCAGCAGGCGTCAGCGGGGACCCCAAGAGACCCAGTACTTC
TRBV5-5	TRBJ1-2	NA	few	CASSLTGVPRGYTF	TGTGCCAGCAGCCTAACTGGAGTCCCTAGGGGCTACACCTTC
TRBV5-1	TRBJ1-5	NA	NA	CASSLEGQENQPQHF	TGCGCCAGCAGCTTGGAGGGGCAGGAAAATCAGCCCCAGCATTTT
TRBV5-6	TRBJ2-7	NA	NA	CASSFLQNYEQYF	TGTGCCAGCAGCTTTTTACAGAACTACGAGCAGTACTTC
TRBV29-1	TRBJ1-2	NA	NA	CSAADRGYTF	TGCAGCGCCGCAGACAGGGGCTACACCTTC
TRBV7-8	TRBJ2-3	TRBD2	few	CASSWDYSTDTQYF	TGTGCCAGCAGCTGGGACTACAGCACAGATACGCAGTATTTT
TRBV5-1	TRBJ2-3	TRBD2	NA	CASSDGGGGWKDTQYF	TGCGCCAGCAGCGATGGAGGCGGGGGGTGGAAGGATACGCAGTATTTT
TRBV7-9	TRBJ2-1	TRBD2	NA	CASIKPGLAAGGGYNEQFF	TGTGCCAGCATTAAACCGGGACTAGCCGCCGGGGGAGGGTACAATGAGCAGTTCTTC
TRBV6-6	TRBJ1-1	TRBD1	NA	CASSNPGQGATEAFF	TGTGCCAGCAGTAACCCGGGACAGGGGGCCACTGAAGCTTTCTTT
TRBV11-3	TRBJ2-1	TRBD2	NA	CASSLGASGGSYEQFF	TGTGCCAGCAGCTTAGGTGCAAGCGGGGGATCGTATGAGCAGTTCTTC
TRBV6-6	TRBJ2-7	NA	NA	CASSYSPGTYEQYF	TGTGCCAGCAGTTACTCCCCCGGTACCTACGAGCAGTACTTC
TRBV19	TRBJ1-4	NA	few	CASSIVFNEKLFF	TGTGCCAGTAGTATTGTCTTTAATGAAAAACTGTTTTTT
TRBV7-2	TRBJ2-6	NA	NA	CASSLAPLSGANVLTF	TGTGCCAGCAGCTTAGCCCCCCTCTCTGGGGCCAACGTCCTGACTTTC
TRBV6-5	TRBJ2-3	TRBD2	once	CASQRGTPGRDTQYF	TGTGCCAGTCAGCGGGGGACACCGGGGAGAGATACGCAGTATTTT
TRBV6-1	TRBJ1-6	TRBD1	NA	CASMGQGRSNSPLHF	TGTGCCAGCATGGGACAGGGAAGGTCGAATTCACCCCTCCACTTT